These T cell receptor beta chains were read from a single sample in a study of cytomegalovirus exposure and HLA in healthy donors. Profiled with immunoSEQ multiplex PCR; TCRdb holds only in-frame clones, not every one. Of some 250,000 clones in the sample, around 90% were seen once. The sequencing sample was made of PBMCs. These receptors were collected from a young woman in good health and CMV-seronegative. Both conserved end residues are part of each CDR3. The D gene is left open where the match is weak. Clone sizes are given selectively: once, few, many, or a class where the clone is expanded.

.	TRBJ1-1	.	TRBV28	TGTGCCAGCAGTTCAGGGGCTACGAAGGCTTTCTTT	CASSSGATKAFF
.	TRBJ2-6	.	TRBV18	TGTGCCAGCTCACCTACAGGGACGCTGGCCGGGGCCAACGTCCTGACTTTC	CASSPTGTLAGANVLTF
.	TRBJ1-2	TRBD1	TRBV7-9	TGTGCCAGCAGCTTAGGGACAGGGAGACTTAACTATGGCTACACCTTC	CASSLGTGRLNYGYTF
once	TRBJ1-2	TRBD1	TRBV10-3	TGTGCCATCAGTGAGTCGACAGGGGGCAACGGCTACACCTTC	CAISESTGGNGYTF
.	TRBJ1-2	.	TRBV6-5	TGTGCCAGCAGCCCAGGGGCCTCCTATGGCTACACCTTC	CASSPGASYGYTF
.	TRBJ1-2	.	TRBV7-9	TGTGCCAGCAGCTCCGACAGCCTCTATGGCTACACCTTC	CASSSDSLYGYTF
.	TRBJ2-3	TRBD2	TRBV6-1	TGTGCCAGCAGCCCTCTAGCGGGGTTCACAGATACGCAGTATTTT	CASSPLAGFTDTQYF
.	TRBJ2-7	.	TRBV28	TGTGCCAGCAGTTTATCACCGGTCTACGAGCAGTACTTC	CASSLSPVYEQYF
few	TRBJ1-2	.	TRBV14	TGTGCCAGCAGCCAAGTTCGCGGCTATGGCTACACCTTC	CASSQVRGYGYTF
.	TRBJ2-5	.	TRBV7-9	TGTGCCAGCAGCTTAGTGCGATACCAAGAGACCCAGTACTTC	CASSLVRYQETQYF
.	TRBJ1-4	.	TRBV2	TGTGCCAGCAGTGCGGACAGCGCCAATGAAAAACTGTTTTTT	CASSADSANEKLFF
.	TRBJ2-1	TRBD2	TRBV29-1	TGCAGCGTTGACGATCGCGGGAGATTATACAATGAGCAGTTCTTC	CSVDDRGRLYNEQFF
.	TRBJ1-1	TRBD1	TRBV5-1	TGCGCCAGCAGCTTGTGGCAGGGGGCGGCTGAAGCTTTCTTT	CASSLWQGAAEAFF
.	TRBJ1-2	.	TRBV20-1	TGCAGTGCGGTCCTGAGGGGGGGCTACACCTTC	CSAVLRGGYTF
.	TRBJ2-7	.	TRBV7-9	TGTGCCAGCAGCTTGTTTGCTCAGGGGTACGAGCAGTACTTC	CASSLFAQGYEQYF
.	TRBJ2-7	.	TRBV6-1	TGTGCCAGCAGTGCCCCTGCAGGGTTGCAGTACTTC	CASSAPAGLQYF
.	TRBJ2-7	.	TRBV6-5	TGTGCCAGCAGTTACGGGCTCTCCTACGAGCAGTACTTC	CASSYGLSYEQYF
.	TRBJ2-7	.	TRBV19	TGTGCCAGTAGTGGAAGGGACGGCCTTCGGGCCTACGAGCAGTACTTC	CASSGRDGLRAYEQYF
.	TRBJ2-4	TRBD1	TRBV15	TGTGCCACCAGCAGAGATAGGTCACAGGGGGTGGGTCAAAAGTATTGGTACTTC	CATSRDRSQGVGQKYWYF
.	TRBJ1-4	.	TRBV28	TGTGCCAGCAGGAAACGGGGAGTGGAAAAACTGTTTTTT	CASRKRGVEKLFF
.	TRBJ2-1	TRBD1	TRBV7-2	TGTGCCAGCCGCCGTCTAGACAGGGAACACAATGAGCAGTTCTTC	CASRRLDREHNEQFF
.	TRBJ2-3	.	TRBV12-5	TGTGCTAGTGGTTTGGTGGCGTGGGGAGATACGCAGTATTTT	CASGLVAWGDTQYF
.	TRBJ1-2	TRBD1	TRBV29-1	TGCAGCGTTGACCTGGACAGGACAGCTAACTATGGCTACACCTTC	CSVDLDRTANYGYTF
.	TRBJ1-3	.	TRBV7-2	TGTGCCAGCAGCCCTTTGACAGGCTCTGGAAACACCATATATTTT	CASSPLTGSGNTIYF
.	TRBJ2-1	TRBD2	TRBV10-2	TGCGCCAGCACCCCAGTTACGGGAGGGGGTGAGCAGTTCTTC	CASTPVTGGGEQFF
.	TRBJ1-2	.	TRBV6-5	TGTGCCAGCAGTTACTCGACAGCCTATGGCTACACCTTC	CASSYSTAYGYTF
.	TRBJ1-2	.	TRBV18	TGTGCCAGCTCACCCAGGCAGGGAGACTATGGCTACACCTTC	CASSPRQGDYGYTF
.	TRBJ2-7	TRBD2	TRBV11-2	TGTGCCAGCAGCTTTGGCGGGAGTTACGAGCAGTACTTC	CASSFGGSYEQYF
.	TRBJ2-7	.	TRBV28	TGTGCCAGCAGTTTAATCGCCTACGAGCAGTACTTC	CASSLIAYEQYF
once	TRBJ2-3	TRBD2	TRBV4-2	TGTGCCAGCAGCCAAGATGGGAGCGGGATGGATACGCAGTATTTT	CASSQDGSGMDTQYF
.	TRBJ1-5	.	TRBV30	TGTGCCTGGAGTGTACGGGGGCTGAGCAATCAGCCCCAGCATTTT	CAWSVRGLSNQPQHF
.	TRBJ2-7	TRBD1	TRBV27	TGTGCCAGCAGTTTTCTGCCCGGGGACAGGGAGTACTTC	CASSFLPGDREYF
.	TRBJ1-1	TRBD1	TRBV27	TGTGCCAGCCGCCGACAGGGAGGCACTGAAGCTTTCTTT	CASRRQGGTEAFF
.	TRBJ1-2	.	TRBV28	TGTGCCAGCGCCGCTCCGGGCGGTTCCGTTTATGGCTACACCTTC	CASAAPGGSVYGYTF
.	TRBJ1-1	.	TRBV19	TGTGCCAGTAGTATGGGGCGGACTGAAGCTTTCTTT	CASSMGRTEAFF
.	TRBJ2-4	.	TRBV13	TGTGCCAGCAGCCCTAGTAGGACTCGAAACATTCAGTACTTC	CASSPSRTRNIQYF
once	TRBJ1-2	.	TRBV30	TGTGCCTGGAGGGACCTTTCTTGGGGACCCAATTATGGCTACACCTTC	CAWRDLSWGPNYGYTF
.	TRBJ2-3	TRBD2	TRBV27	TGTGCCAGCAGTCCACTAGCGGGAGCAGGGCCAGATACGCAGTATTTT	CASSPLAGAGPDTQYF
.	TRBJ2-2	TRBD2	TRBV4-1	TGCGCCAGCAGCCAAGATAGCGGGAGGTCCGGGGAGCTGTTTTTT	CASSQDSGRSGELFF
.	TRBJ2-7	TRBD1	TRBV27	TGTGCCAGCAGTTTATCGACAGGGGAGTACTACGAGCAGTACTTC	CASSLSTGEYYEQYF
.	TRBJ2-7	.	TRBV2	TGTGCCAGCAGTCTGAGGCAGGGGGGACGCGAGCAGTACTTC	CASSLRQGGREQYF
.	TRBJ1-4	.	TRBV4-1	TGCGCCAGCAAGCGACTAGGTGACGGAAAACTGTTTTTT	CASKRLGDGKLFF
.	TRBJ2-7	.	TRBV7-9	TGTGCCAGCAGCTCCCATCCCGCCAGATTCGATTCCTACGAGCAGTACTTC	CASSSHPARFDSYEQYF
.	TRBJ2-1	.	TRBV29-1	TGCAGCGTTGATGGGGCCTTAAGCTCCTACAATGAGCAGTTCTTC	CSVDGALSSYNEQFF
.	TRBJ2-1	TRBD2	TRBV5-1	TGCGCCAGCCGTTGGGACTACTACAATGAGCAGTTCTTC	CASRWDYYNEQFF
.	TRBJ2-1	TRBD2	TRBV11-2	TGTGCCAGCAGCTCATTTAGCGGGAGGGCATCTAATGAGCAGTTCTTC	CASSSFSGRASNEQFF
.	TRBJ2-7	TRBD1	TRBV6-1	TGTGCCAGCAGTGTAACAGGGGATGAGCAGTACTTC	CASSVTGDEQYF
.	TRBJ1-3	.	TRBV4-1	TGCGCCAGCAGCCAAGATGGTTGGTCTGGAAACACCATATATTTT	CASSQDGWSGNTIYF
.	TRBJ1-1	.	TRBV6-6	TGTGCCAGCAGCACCACAGCCCAGGCAAACACTGAAGCTTTCTTT	CASSTTAQANTEAFF
.	TRBJ1-5	.	TRBV11-2	TGTGCCAGCAGCTTAGAAGGGAATAGCAATCAGCCCCAGCATTTT	CASSLEGNSNQPQHF
.	TRBJ2-2	.	TRBV4-3	TGCGCCAGCAGTCCCGGGGAGCTGTTTTTT	CASSPGELFF
.	TRBJ2-1	.	TRBV13	TGTGCCAGCAGCCTCCGGGGGGCCGGTGAGCAGTTCTTC	CASSLRGAGEQFF
.	TRBJ2-5	TRBD1	TRBV27	TGTGCCAGCAGTTTGACAGGGGACAGAGAGACCCAGTACTTC	CASSLTGDRETQYF
.	TRBJ2-2	.	TRBV9	TGTGCCAGCAGCGTAGGAGTCCGGGAGCTGTTTTTT	CASSVGVRELFF
.	TRBJ2-7	.	TRBV7-9	TGTGCCAGCAGCCCCACTAACCCCGGGACATCTACCTACGAGCAGTACTTC	CASSPTNPGTSTYEQYF
.	TRBJ1-4	.	TRBV2	TGTGCCAGCGAGTCTCTCAAGACAGAGAATGAAAAACTGTTTTTT	CASESLKTENEKLFF
once	TRBJ2-3	TRBD2	TRBV10-3	TGTGCCATCGGCGGGGGGGGCCCGGGTAGCACAGATACGCAGTATTTT	CAIGGGGPGSTDTQYF
.	TRBJ2-2	.	TRBV5-4	TGTGCCCAGGGGCCGAAAACCGGGGAGCTGTTTTTT	CAQGPKTGELFF